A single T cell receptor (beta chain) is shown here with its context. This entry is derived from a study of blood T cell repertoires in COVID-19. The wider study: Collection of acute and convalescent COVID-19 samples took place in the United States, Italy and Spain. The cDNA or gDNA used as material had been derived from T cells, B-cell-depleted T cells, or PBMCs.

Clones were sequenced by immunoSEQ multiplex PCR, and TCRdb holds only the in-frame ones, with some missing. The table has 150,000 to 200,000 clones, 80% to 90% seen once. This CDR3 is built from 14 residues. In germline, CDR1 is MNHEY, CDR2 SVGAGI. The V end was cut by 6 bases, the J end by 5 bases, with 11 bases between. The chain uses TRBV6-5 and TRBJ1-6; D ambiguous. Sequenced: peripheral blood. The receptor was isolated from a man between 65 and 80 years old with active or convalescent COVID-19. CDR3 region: CASRTQPDNSPLHF. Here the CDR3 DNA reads TGTGCCAGCAGGACTCAACCTGATAATTCACCCCTCCACTTT.